A selection of T cell receptor beta chains follows, all from one sample in a study of shared clonotypes between healthy human individuals. Produced via immunoSEQ multiplex PCR; TCRdb's table is partial and in-frame only. The top ten hold 0.3% to 0.45% of the sample, which has a few million clones, around 90% seen once. Input material: naive CD4+ T cells from PBMCs. The receptors originated from a man in his late teens or twenties in good health. Some clones in this sample may be carry-over from other donors' samples. The CDR3 runs from the conserved cysteine through the conserved F or W. A D gene is named only where the DNA matches it firmly. Only some rows state a clone size, as once, few, many or a class for expanded clones.

d_call j_call v_call clone_size cdr3_nt cdr3_aa
TRBD2 TRBJ2-3 TRBV7-3 . TGTGCCAGCAGCCGCCATAGCGGGGGGGGAACAGATACGCAGTATTTT CASSRHSGGGTDTQYF
. TRBJ2-4 TRBV7-9 few TGTGCCAGCAGCTCCGCAGAAGCCAAAAACATTCAGTACTTC CASSSAEAKNIQYF
. TRBJ1-2 TRBV28 . TGTGCCAGCAGTCCTTCACGGGATGGCTACACCTTC CASSPSRDGYTF
. TRBJ1-1 TRBV9 . TGTGCCAGCACCCCGGGGGGGGGCTTGGACACTGAAGCTTTCTTT CASTPGGGLDTEAFF
TRBD1 TRBJ1-2 TRBV2 . TGTGCCAGCAGTCTAGGACAGGGGATATATGGCTACACCTTC CASSLGQGIYGYTF
. TRBJ2-7 TRBV2 . TGTGCCAGCAACGAAGACACATACTCCTACGAGCAGTACTTC CASNEDTYSYEQYF
TRBD1 TRBJ2-1 TRBV5-1 once TGCGCCAGCAGGTCTCCGGACAGGGGACCCAGTGAGCAGTTCTTC CASRSPDRGPSEQFF
TRBD2 TRBJ2-5 TRBV7-8 . TGTGCCAGCAGCTTAGCGACTAGCGGTTTCGGCACCCGGACCCAGTACTTC CASSLATSGFGTRTQYF
. TRBJ2-2 TRBV7-9 . TGTGCCAGTCAACCTCCGGGACATAACACCGGGGAGCTGTTTTTT CASQPPGHNTGELFF
. TRBJ2-2 TRBV28 . TGTGCCAGTAACGGGGGAGCCGGGGAGCTGTTTTTT CASNGGAGELFF
. TRBJ1-2 TRBV16 . TGTGCCAGCAGCCAATTGCAACCCTATGGCTACACCTTC CASSQLQPYGYTF
. TRBJ1-1 TRBV5-4 . TGTGCCAGCCGTATTAAGGGATCGAACACTGAAGCTTTCTTT CASRIKGSNTEAFF
. TRBJ2-2 TRBV5-6 . TGTGCCAGCAGCTGGGGAGCCGACTGGATGAACACCGGGGAGCTGTTTTTT CASSWGADWMNTGELFF
. TRBJ1-2 TRBV4-3 . TGCGCCAGCAGCCAAGAAGGTGGCGGGGGCTATGGCTACACCTTC CASSQEGGGGYGYTF
. TRBJ2-7 TRBV2 . TGTGCCAGCAGTGATGAAGTTTACGAGCAGTACTTC CASSDEVYEQYF
. TRBJ1-2 TRBV7-8 . TGTGCCAGCAGCTTAAACAGGGCGGGCTATGGCTACACCTTC CASSLNRAGYGYTF
TRBD1 TRBJ1-1 TRBV6-1 . TGTGCCAGCAGTGAACGACGGACCCCGACAGGGCGCACTGAAGCTTTCTTT CASSERRTPTGRTEAFF
. TRBJ1-3 TRBV27 . TGTGCCAGCAGTTTATCGGAGCGCTCTGGAAACACCATATATTTT CASSLSERSGNTIYF
TRBD1 TRBJ1-2 TRBV11-2 . TGTGCCAGCAGCTTAGGGCAGGGGGCCTACTATGGCTACACCTTC CASSLGQGAYYGYTF
. TRBJ1-1 TRBV9 . TGTGCCAGCAGCGTTACAGGGTTGAGCACTGAAGCTTTCTTT CASSVTGLSTEAFF
. TRBJ2-7 TRBV5-1 . TGCGCCAGCAGCACGACTCGGCAGTTTGCCTACGAGCAGTACTTC CASSTTRQFAYEQYF
. TRBJ2-7 TRBV6-5 . TGTGCCAGCAGTTACCAAAGACTTGGCTCCTACGAGCAGTACTTC CASSYQRLGSYEQYF
TRBD2 TRBJ2-4 TRBV7-3 . TGTGCCAGCAGCCCGGGACTAGCGGGAGGCCTAGCCAAAAACATTCAGTACTTC CASSPGLAGGLAKNIQYF
TRBD2 TRBJ2-7 TRBV6-5 once TGTGCCAGCAGTTACTATGCTAGCGGGAGCTACGAGCAGTACTTC CASSYYASGSYEQYF
. TRBJ2-2 TRBV9 once TGTGCCAGCAGCACTAACCTACCGGGACCGCTTTACACCGGGGAGCTGTTTTTT CASSTNLPGPLYTGELFF
. TRBJ1-4 TRBV7-3 once TGTGCCAGCAGCCTTCACATGGGAGAAAAACTGTTTTTT CASSLHMGEKLFF
TRBD2 TRBJ2-1 TRBV29-1 . TGCAGCGTTGAACGTCGTCTAGCGGGAGGGAATGAGCAGTTCTTC CSVERRLAGGNEQFF
TRBD2 TRBJ2-3 TRBV7-2 once TGTGCCAGCAGCTTAGAGATAGCGGGGGGGACAGATACGCAGTATTTT CASSLEIAGGTDTQYF
. TRBJ2-7 TRBV10-2 once TGCGCCAGCAGTAAGTCGGGACGCAACTACGAGCAGTACTTC CASSKSGRNYEQYF
. TRBJ1-1 TRBV7-2 . TGTGCCAGCAGCTTTTCCATAGGGGGGAACACTGAAGCTTTCTTT CASSFSIGGNTEAFF
. TRBJ2-3 TRBV15 once TGTGCCACCAAGCCCGCGTCGAGGGGAGATACGCAGTATTTT CATKPASRGDTQYF
TRBD2 TRBJ2-1 TRBV18 . TGTGCCAGCTCACCCACCGGGGGAGGGCCCTACAATGAGCAGTTCTTC CASSPTGGGPYNEQFF
. TRBJ1-2 TRBV4-3 . TGCGCCAGCAGCCAAGATGGGGGGGCGCGTAACTATGGCTACACCTTC CASSQDGGARNYGYTF
. TRBJ2-2 TRBV4-2 . TGTGCCAGCGGGGCGGGAAACGCCGGGGAGCTGTTTTTT CASGAGNAGELFF
. TRBJ1-5 TRBV19 . TGTGCCAGTAGTATTGGGCGGAATAGCAATCAGCCCCAGCATTTT CASSIGRNSNQPQHF
. TRBJ1-2 TRBV7-2 . TGTGCCAGCAGCATCCCCCCGGGCGTAAACTATGGCTACACCTTC CASSIPPGVNYGYTF
. TRBJ1-5 TRBV28 . TGTGCCAGCAGTCCCAGGGTTGCTCAGCCCCAGCATTTT CASSPRVAQPQHF
. TRBJ1-3 TRBV30 . TGTGCCAGCCATCGGACCTCTGGAAACACCATATATTTT CASHRTSGNTIYF
. TRBJ2-7 TRBV10-3 . TGTGCCATCAGTGACGGGGAATACAGCTACGAGCAGTACTTC CAISDGEYSYEQYF
TRBD1 TRBJ2-1 TRBV28 . TGTGCCAGCAGTCCCCTCAGGGGGCGGGCCCTCCGGAGCTCCTACAATGAGCAGTTCTTC CASSPLRGRALRSSYNEQFF
. TRBJ1-2 TRBV13 . TGTGCCAGCAGCTTAGGGCAGGCCAGCTATGGCTACACCTTC CASSLGQASYGYTF
. TRBJ2-6 TRBV5-1 . TGCGCCAGCAGCTTGGTGGGGGACACTGGGGCCAACGTCCTGACTTTC CASSLVGDTGANVLTF
. TRBJ1-1 TRBV7-3 . TGTGCCAGCAGCCCGGGCCCACGGACCACTGAAGCTTTCTTT CASSPGPRTTEAFF
. TRBJ1-3 TRBV18 . TGTGCCAGCTCACCATTTGAACAGTTTAACTCTGGAAACACCATATATTTT CASSPFEQFNSGNTIYF